Presented here are 4 T cell receptor beta chains from one specimen sequenced in a study of blood T cell repertoires in COVID-19. Sequencing was performed with immunoSEQ multiplex PCR; in TCRdb, only in-frame clones are kept and a portion is missing. The sample contains more than 45,000 clones, more than 75% of which appear only once. The specimen was peripheral blood. The receptors stem from a woman aged 55 to 70 with acute or convalescent COVID-19.

The chain links TRBV19 to TRBJ1-5, with TRBD1 matching 7 bases. J gave up 3 bases and V 9 bases, and 11 bases lay outside the gene matches. CDR1 is LNHDA, CDR2 SQIVND, per germline (reference sequence). The CDR3 length is 15 residues. The CDR3 nucleotides are TGTGCCAGCCATACAGGGGCACCCAACAATCAGCCCCAGCATTTT. Translated, it gives CASHTGAPNNQPQHF.

V is TRBV27 and J is TRBJ1-4; D perhaps matches TRBD1 (6 bases). This CDR3 is 14 amino acids long. Trimming shortened V by 2 bases and J by 7 bases, and 11 bases separated the two germline ends. The V gene's germline CDR1 is MNHEY and CDR2 SMNVEV (reference sequence). The CDR3 spells CASSLRGGGEKLFF. As DNA, the CDR3 is TGTGCCAGCAGTTTAAGGGGGGGTGGTGAAAAACTGTTTTTT.

V and J are TRBV2 and TRBJ2-3; no clear D. CDR3 length: 12 residues. From germline, CDR1 is SNHLY and CDR2 FYNNEI. V was pared by 8 bases and J by 2 bases, with 8 bases between. CDR3 sequence (DNA): TGTGCCAGCGGGCCTTTCACAGATACGCAGTATTTT. It yields the protein CASGPFTDTQYF.

Here the CDR3 reads CASSRGQENTGELFF. DNA of the CDR3: TGTGCCAGCAGCCGGGGACAGGAGAACACCGGGGAGCTGTTTTTT. V is TRBV11-3 and J is TRBJ2-2; 8 bases are a match to TRBD1. The V segment lost 5 bases and the J segment 1 base; nucleotides outside the gene matches: 3. This CDR3 region has 15 residues. Per germline, CDR1 SGHNT and CDR2 YENEEA.